The text below deals with one TCR beta chain. Its antigen is not known. This record comes from a study of shared clonotypes between healthy human individuals. Study-level findings and limits: Naive CD4 clonotypes overlapped across a few donors at approximately 5.5%.

Naive CD8 cells were CD45RO-negative, positively selected for CCR7, excluding terminally differentiated effector memory CD45RA+ cells. Each PCR replicate from the sorted subsets contained about 200 ng DNA, which is tens of thousands of T cell genomes. Using immunoSEQ multiplex PCR, the repertoire was profiled, and TCRdb retains in-frame clones only, with some absent. The table shows around 2,100,000 clones, with approximately 95% occurring only once. The CDR3 extends over 15 amino acids. Germline V gene data show CDR1 as SGHNT and CDR2 as YYREEE (reference sequence). With 4 bases clipped from V and 8 bases from J, the junction kept 7 bases outside the gene matches.

This chain connects TRBV5-4 to TRBJ1-6; 9 bases agree with TRBD1. Sequencing input: naive CD8+ T cells sorted from blood. This TCR came from a man aged 18 to 30 in good health. CDR3 sequence: CASSDPDRGYSPLHF. CDR3 sequence (DNA): TGTGCCAGCAGCGACCCGGACAGGGGTTATTCACCCCTCCACTTT.